This T cell receptor (beta chain) comes out of a study of cytotoxic CD8 clonotypes in ibrutinib-treated CLL. Across the study: Patients attained approximately 24 partial and 2 complete responses; at median approximately 70 months, roughly 15 remained remitted while approximately twelve progressed.

CDR3 length: 12 residues. Germline CDR1 SGHDT, CDR2 YYEEEE. V was clipped by 4 bases and J by 9 bases, with 8 bases between them. Genomic DNA in a quantity of 2 to 2.5 micrograms was derived from cryopreserved PBMCs for TCR beta libraries. Assay: immunoSEQ multiplex PCR; the TCRdb copy retains only in-frame clones and omits some. The sample has just over 45,000 clones, 55% to 80% seen once. This material consisted of PBMCs, taken after 12 months of ibrutinib treatment. The sequence came from a human donor with chronic lymphocytic leukemia. V and J are TRBV5-6 and TRBJ1-6; possibly TRBD1 for D (5 bases). Here the CDR3 reads CASSPGVSPLHF. The CDR3, as DNA: TGTGCCAGCAGCCCGGGGGTTTCACCCCTCCACTTT.